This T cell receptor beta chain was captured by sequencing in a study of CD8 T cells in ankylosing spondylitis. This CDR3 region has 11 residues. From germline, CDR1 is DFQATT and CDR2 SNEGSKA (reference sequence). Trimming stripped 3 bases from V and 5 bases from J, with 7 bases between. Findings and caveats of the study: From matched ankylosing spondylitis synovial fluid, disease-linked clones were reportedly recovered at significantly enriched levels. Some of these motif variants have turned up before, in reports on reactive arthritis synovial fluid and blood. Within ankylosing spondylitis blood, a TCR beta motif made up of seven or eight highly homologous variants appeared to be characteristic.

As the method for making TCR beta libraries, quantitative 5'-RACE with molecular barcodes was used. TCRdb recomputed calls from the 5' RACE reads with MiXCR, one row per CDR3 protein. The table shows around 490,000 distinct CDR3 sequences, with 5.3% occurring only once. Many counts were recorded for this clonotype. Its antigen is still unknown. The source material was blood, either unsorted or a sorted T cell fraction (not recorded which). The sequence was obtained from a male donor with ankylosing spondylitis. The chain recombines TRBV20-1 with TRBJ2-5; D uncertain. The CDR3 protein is CSARVWETQYF. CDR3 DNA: TGCAGTGCTAGGGTTTGGGAGACCCAGTACTTC.